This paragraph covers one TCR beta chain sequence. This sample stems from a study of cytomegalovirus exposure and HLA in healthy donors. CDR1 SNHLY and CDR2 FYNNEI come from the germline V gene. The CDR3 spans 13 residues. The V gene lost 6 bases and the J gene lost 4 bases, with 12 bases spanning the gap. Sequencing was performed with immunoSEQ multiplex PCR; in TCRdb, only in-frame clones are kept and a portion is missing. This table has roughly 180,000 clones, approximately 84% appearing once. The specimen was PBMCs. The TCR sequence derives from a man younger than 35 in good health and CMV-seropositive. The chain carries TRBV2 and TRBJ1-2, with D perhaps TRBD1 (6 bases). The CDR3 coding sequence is TGTGCCAGCAGCGCCCAGGGGACCTATGGCTACACCTTC. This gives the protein CASSAQGTYGYTF. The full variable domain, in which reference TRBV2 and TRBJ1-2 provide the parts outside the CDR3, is EPEVTQTPSHQVTQMGQEVILRCVPISNHLYFYWYRQILGQKVEFLVSFYNNEISEKSEIFDDQFSVERPDGSNFTLKIRSTKLEDSAMYFCASSAQGTYGYTFGSGTRLTVV.